The rows below give T cell receptor beta chains drawn from one sample of a study of cytotoxic CD8 clonotypes in ibrutinib-treated CLL. Profiled with immunoSEQ multiplex PCR; TCRdb holds only in-frame clones, not every one. The data show roughly 15,000 clones, 80% to 85% seen once. The input for sequencing was PBMCs, taken before ibrutinib treatment. Receptors originate from a human donor with chronic lymphocytic leukemia. Both conserved end residues are trimmed from each CDR3.

j_call | v_call | cdr3_aa
TRBJ2-7 | TRBV9 | ASSVTGIPYEQY
TRBJ1-1 | TRBV6-5 | ASSYSREGANTEAF
TRBJ2-4 | TRBV27 | ASSLSGGRRENIQY
TRBJ1-2 | TRBV7-9 | ASSSPGEEGYT
TRBJ2-1 | TRBV28 | ASSLYGSGKLDEQF
TRBJ1-5 | TRBV19 | ASSIEAFYSNQPQH
TRBJ1-1 | TRBV18 | ASSQSDTEAF
TRBJ2-7 | TRBV7-2 | ASSLVLAGLGSYEQY
TRBJ1-1 | TRBV19 | ASSEQGPTEAF
TRBJ2-5 | TRBV29-1 | SVTGSKETQY